These 7 T cell receptor beta chains originate from one sample sequenced in a study of blood T cell repertoires in COVID-19. This table comes from immunoSEQ multiplex PCR, and its TCRdb copy is limited to in-frame clones, with some not included. The table has around 140,000 clones, 60% to 75% seen once; the top ten hold approximately 2%. The sequenced sample consisted of peripheral blood. Receptor source: a woman between 65 and 79 years old with acute or convalescent COVID-19.

V is TRBV29-1 and J is TRBJ1-1; 8 nucleotides line up with TRBD1. Germline values: CDR1 SQVTM, CDR2 ANQGSEA. The CDR3 covers 13 residues. Trimming removed 5 bases from V and 1 base from J; junction bases left unmatched: 3. The CDR3 sequence is CSVRGTGNTEAFF. CDR3 DNA: TGCAGCGTTCGCGGGACAGGGAACACTGAAGCTTTCTTT.

V and J are TRBV10-3 and TRBJ2-7, with 10 bases identical to TRBD2. The germline V gene encodes CDR1 ENHRY and CDR2 SYGVKD. The J segment lost 7 bases and the V segment lost 4 bases, leaving 7 bases of the junction unmatched. The CDR3 sequence is 14 residues long. The CDR3, as DNA: TGTGCCATCAGTGCCTCTAGCGGGAGAGGGGAGCAGTACTTC. Protein sequence: CAISASSGRGEQYF.

This sequence joins TRBV19 and TRBJ2-5, with 12 positions matching TRBD1. CDR3 length equals 15 residues. The junction had 5 bases not matched to a gene; V was cut back by 4 bases and J by 5 bases. Germline V CDR1 and CDR2: LNHDA, SQIVND (reference sequence). This CDR3 reads CASSTGTGGWETQYF. As DNA, the CDR3 is TGTGCCAGTAGTACCGGGACAGGGGGCTGGGAGACCCAGTACTTC.

For the CDR3, the DNA is TGTGCCACCTCTGAGACTAGCGGGAGGACCGGGGAGCTGTTTTTT. It codes for CATSETSGRTGELFF. The chain employs TRBV27 and TRBJ2-2; TRBD2 aligns across 13 bases. V lost 10 bases and J lost 5; bases outside the gene matches: 7. The CDR3 runs to 15 residues. Germline V gene lookup returns CDR1 MNHEY and CDR2 SMNVEV (reference sequence).

V usage is TRBV7-2 and J usage is TRBJ1-1; perhaps TRBD1 as D (5 bases). Per germline, CDR1 SGHTA and CDR2 FQGNSA. The CDR3 contains 17 residues. V shed 2 bases and J shed 0 bases, with 16 bases lying between them. DNA of the CDR3: TGTGCCAGCAGCTTAAAACAGGTCTCACTTATGAACACTGAAGCTTTCTTT. This encodes CASSLKQVSLMNTEAFF.

This clone was seen a single time. V usage is TRBV20-1 and J usage is TRBJ1-2; 9 bases line up with TRBD1. CDR1 is DFQATT and CDR2 is SNEGSKA in the germline V gene (reference sequence). The V and J ends lost 3 bases and 7 bases, in that order; junction bases with no gene match: 6. This CDR3 comprises 13 residues. The CDR3 is CSASGTGLSGYTF. The CDR3 coding sequence is TGCAGTGCTAGTGGGACAGGGCTAAGTGGCTACACCTTC.

V is TRBV28 and J is TRBJ2-5; D might be TRBD2 (6 bases). This CDR3 spans 15 amino acids. CDR1 and CDR2 (germline): MDHEN, SYDVKM. V lost 2 bases and J lost 1, with 11 bases in between. The CDR3: CASSLVAESQETQYF. The CDR3, as DNA: TGTGCCAGCAGTTTAGTAGCGGAGAGCCAAGAGACCCAGTACTTC.